This TCR beta chain was obtained from a study of blood T cell repertoires in COVID-19. Study-wide context: T cells, B-cell-depleted T cells, or PBMCs provided the cDNA or gDNA that served as material.

This clone was observed a single time. This CDR3 contains 16 residues. Looked up from germline, CDR1 is SGHAT and CDR2 is FQDESV (reference sequence). V shed 1 base, J shed 6 bases, and the junction held 8 bases outside the gene matches. Clones were read by immunoSEQ multiplex PCR, and TCRdb kept only the in-frame ones, dropping some. The table records approximately 61,000 clones, around 87% of them present only once. This clonotype was obtained from a human donor in a cohort sampled during active COVID-19. V usage is TRBV11-1 and J usage is TRBJ2-2; TRBD1 aligns across 7 bases. Material for sequencing was peripheral blood. CDR3 sequence reads: CASSLVWDRRSGELFF. The CDR3 DNA follows: TGTGCCAGCAGCTTAGTCTGGGACAGACGATCCGGGGAGCTGTTTTTT. Looking up the rest from reference TRBV11-1 and TRBJ2-2 gives the full variable domain: EAEVAQSPRYKITEKSQAVAFWCDPISGHATLYWYRQILGQGPELLVQFQDESVVDDSQLPKDRFSAERLKGVDSTLKIQPAELGDSAMYLCASSLVWDRRSGELFFGEGSRLTVL.